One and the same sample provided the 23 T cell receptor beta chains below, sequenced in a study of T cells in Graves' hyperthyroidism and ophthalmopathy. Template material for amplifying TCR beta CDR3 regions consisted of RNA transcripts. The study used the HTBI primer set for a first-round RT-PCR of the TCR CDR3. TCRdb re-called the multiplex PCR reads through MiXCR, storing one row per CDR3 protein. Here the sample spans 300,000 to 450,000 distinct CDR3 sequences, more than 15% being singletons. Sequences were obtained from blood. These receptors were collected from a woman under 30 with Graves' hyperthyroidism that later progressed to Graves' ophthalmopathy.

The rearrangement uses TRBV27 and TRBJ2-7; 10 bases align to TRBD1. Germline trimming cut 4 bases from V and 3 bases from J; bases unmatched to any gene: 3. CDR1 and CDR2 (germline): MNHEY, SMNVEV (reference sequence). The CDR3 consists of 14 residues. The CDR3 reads CASSWRDRGYEQYF. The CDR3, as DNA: TGTGCCAGCAGTTGGCGGGACAGGGGCTACGAGCAGTACTTC.

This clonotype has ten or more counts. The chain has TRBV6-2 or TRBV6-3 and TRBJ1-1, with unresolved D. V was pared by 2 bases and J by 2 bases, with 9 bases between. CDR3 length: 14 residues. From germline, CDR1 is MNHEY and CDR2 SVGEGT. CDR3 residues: CASSYGPPNTEAFF. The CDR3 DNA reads TGTGCCAGCAGTTACGGACCCCCAAACACTGAAGCTTTCTTT.

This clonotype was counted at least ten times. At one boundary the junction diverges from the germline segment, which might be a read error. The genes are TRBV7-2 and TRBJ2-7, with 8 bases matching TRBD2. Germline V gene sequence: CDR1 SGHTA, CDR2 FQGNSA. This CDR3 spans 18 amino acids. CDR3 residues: CASSLPLHPSGSSYKQYF. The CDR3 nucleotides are TGTGCCAGCAGCTTACCCCTTCACCCGAGCGGGAGCTCCTACAAGCAGTACTTC.

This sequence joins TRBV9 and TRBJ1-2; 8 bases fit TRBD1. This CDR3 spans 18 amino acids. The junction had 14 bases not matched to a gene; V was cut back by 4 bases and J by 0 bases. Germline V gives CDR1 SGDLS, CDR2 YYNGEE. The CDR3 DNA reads TGTGCCAGCAGCCCGGCCGGGACAGGTTCCCGAGCTAACTATGGCTACACCTTC. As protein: CASSPAGTGSRANYGYTF.

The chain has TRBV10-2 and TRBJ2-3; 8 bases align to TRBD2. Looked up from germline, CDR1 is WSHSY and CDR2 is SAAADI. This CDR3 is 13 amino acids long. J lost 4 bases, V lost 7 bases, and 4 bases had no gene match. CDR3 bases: TGCGCCAGCAAGGCGGGAGGAGCAGATACGCAGTATTTT. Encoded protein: CASKAGGADTQYF.

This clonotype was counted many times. The CDR3 DNA sequence: TGTGCCAGCAGTCCGACTAGCGGGAGAAGGAATGAGCAGTTCTTC. The encoded protein is CASSPTSGRRNEQFF. The rearrangement uses TRBV28 and TRBJ2-1, with 12 bases aligning to TRBD2. Germline CDR1 and CDR2: MDHEN and SYDVKM. CDR3 length: 15 residues. V gave up 5 bases and J gave up 7 bases; unmatched junction bases: 6.

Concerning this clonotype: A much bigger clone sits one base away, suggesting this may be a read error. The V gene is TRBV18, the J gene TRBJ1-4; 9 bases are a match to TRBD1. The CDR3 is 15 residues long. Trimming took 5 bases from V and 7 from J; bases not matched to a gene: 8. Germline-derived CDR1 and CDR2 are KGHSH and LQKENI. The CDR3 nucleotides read TGTGCCAGCTCATCCACAGGGGGCTCGAGTGAAAAACTGTTTTTT. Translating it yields CASSSTGGSSEKLFF.

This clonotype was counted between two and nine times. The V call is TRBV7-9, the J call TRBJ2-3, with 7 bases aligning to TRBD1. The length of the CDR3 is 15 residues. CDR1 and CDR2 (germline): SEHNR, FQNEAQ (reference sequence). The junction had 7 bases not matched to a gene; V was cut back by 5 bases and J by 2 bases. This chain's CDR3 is CASSRLGQVTDTQYF. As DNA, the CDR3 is TGTGCCAGCAGCCGACTTGGACAGGTCACAGATACGCAGTATTTT.

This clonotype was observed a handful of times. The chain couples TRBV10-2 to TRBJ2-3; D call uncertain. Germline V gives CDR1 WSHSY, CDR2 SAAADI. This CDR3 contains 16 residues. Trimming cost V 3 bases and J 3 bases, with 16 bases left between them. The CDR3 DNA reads TGCGCCAGCAGTGAAATGTCTAGTATGGGGACAGATACGCAGTATTTT. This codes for CASSEMSSMGTDTQYF.

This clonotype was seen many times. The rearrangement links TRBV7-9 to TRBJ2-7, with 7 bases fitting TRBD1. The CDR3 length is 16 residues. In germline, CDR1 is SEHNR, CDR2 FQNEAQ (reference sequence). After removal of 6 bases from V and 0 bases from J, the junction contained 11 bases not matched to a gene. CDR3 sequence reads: CASRMIGQASSYEQYF. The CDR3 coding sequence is TGTGCCAGCAGGATGATTGGACAGGCAAGCTCCTACGAGCAGTACTTC.

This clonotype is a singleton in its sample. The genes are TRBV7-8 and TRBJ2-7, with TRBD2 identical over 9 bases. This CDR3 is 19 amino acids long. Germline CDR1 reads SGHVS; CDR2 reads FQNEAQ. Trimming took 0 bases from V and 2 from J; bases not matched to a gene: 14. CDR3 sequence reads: CASSLALTSGTGGTYEQYF. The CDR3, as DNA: TGTGCCAGCAGCTTAGCGCTGACTAGCGGCACCGGCGGTACCTACGAGCAGTACTTC.

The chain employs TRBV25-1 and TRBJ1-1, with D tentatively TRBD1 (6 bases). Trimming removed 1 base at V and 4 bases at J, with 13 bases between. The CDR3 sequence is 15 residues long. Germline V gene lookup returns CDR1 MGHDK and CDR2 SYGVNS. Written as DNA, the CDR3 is TGTGCCAGCAGTGAATTGGGCAGGGGAACCACTGAAGCTTTCTTT. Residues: CASSELGRGTTEAFF.

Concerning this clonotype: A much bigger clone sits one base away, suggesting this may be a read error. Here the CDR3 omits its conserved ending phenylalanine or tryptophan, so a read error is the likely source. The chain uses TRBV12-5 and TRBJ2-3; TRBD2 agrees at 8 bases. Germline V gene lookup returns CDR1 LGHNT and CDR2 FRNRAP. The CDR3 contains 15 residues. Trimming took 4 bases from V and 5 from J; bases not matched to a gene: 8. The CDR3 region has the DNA TGTGCTAGTGGTTACACGGGAGCGGGAGAAGATACGCAGTATTAT. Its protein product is CASGYTGAGEDTQYY.

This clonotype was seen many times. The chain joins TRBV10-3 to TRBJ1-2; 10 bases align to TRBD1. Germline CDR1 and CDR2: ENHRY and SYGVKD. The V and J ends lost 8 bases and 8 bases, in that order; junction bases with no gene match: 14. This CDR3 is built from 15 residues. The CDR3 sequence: CAILDDRGRSGGYTF. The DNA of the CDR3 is TGTGCCATCTTGGATGACAGGGGGCGTTCTGGCGGCTACACCTTC.

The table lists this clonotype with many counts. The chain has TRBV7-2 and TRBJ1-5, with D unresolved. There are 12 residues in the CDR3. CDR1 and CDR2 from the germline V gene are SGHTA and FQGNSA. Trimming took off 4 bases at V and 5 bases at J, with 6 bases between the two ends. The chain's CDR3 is CASSSDYQPQHF. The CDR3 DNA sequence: TGTGCCAGCAGCTCCGATTATCAGCCCCAGCATTTT. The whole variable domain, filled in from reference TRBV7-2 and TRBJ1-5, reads GAGVSQSPSNKVTEKGKDVELRCDPISGHTALYWYRQSLGQGLEFLIYFQGNSAPDKSGLPSDRFSAERTGGSVSTLTIQRTQQEDSAVYLCASSSDYQPQHFGDGTRLSIL.

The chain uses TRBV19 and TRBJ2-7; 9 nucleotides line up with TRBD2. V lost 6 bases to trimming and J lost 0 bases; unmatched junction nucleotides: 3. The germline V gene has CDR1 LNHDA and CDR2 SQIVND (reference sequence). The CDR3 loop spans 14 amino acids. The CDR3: CASSAGGISYEQYF. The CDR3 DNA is TGTGCCAGTAGCGCGGGGGGGATCTCCTACGAGCAGTACTTC.

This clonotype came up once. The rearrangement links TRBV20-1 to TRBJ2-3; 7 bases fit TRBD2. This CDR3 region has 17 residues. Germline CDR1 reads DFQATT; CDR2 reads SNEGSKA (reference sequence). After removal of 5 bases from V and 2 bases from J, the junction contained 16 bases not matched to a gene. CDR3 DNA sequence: TGCAGTGCTCAGAGGTGGGGTGGCGGGAGCGTCACAGATACGCAGTATTTT. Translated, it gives CSAQRWGGGSVTDTQYF.

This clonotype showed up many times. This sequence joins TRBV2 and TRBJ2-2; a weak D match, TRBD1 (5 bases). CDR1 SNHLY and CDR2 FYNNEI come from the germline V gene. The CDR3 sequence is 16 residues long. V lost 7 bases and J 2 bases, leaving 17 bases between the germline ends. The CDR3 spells CASTGGRASNTGELFF. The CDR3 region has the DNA TGTGCCAGCACCGGCGGCAGGGCCTCTAACACCGGGGAGCTGTTTTTT.

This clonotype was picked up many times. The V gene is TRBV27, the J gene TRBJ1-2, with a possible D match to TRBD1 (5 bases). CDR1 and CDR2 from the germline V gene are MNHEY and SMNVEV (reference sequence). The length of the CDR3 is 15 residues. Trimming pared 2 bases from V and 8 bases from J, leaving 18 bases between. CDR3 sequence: CASSLLPGQGGGYTF. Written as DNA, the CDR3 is TGTGCCAGCAGTTTACTCCCCGGGCAGGGTGGCGGCTACACCTTC.

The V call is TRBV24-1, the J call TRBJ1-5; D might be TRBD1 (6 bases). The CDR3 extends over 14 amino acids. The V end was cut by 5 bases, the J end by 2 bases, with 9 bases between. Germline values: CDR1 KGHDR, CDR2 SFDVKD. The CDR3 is CATSGNRGNQPQHF. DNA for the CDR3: TGTGCCACCAGTGGGAACAGGGGCAATCAGCCCCAGCATTTT.

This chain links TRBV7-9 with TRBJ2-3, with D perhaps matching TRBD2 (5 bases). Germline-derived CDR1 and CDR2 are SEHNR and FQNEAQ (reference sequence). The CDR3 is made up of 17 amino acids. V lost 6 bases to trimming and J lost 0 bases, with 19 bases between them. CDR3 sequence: CASRRPGGYTSTDTQYF. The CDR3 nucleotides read TGTGCCAGCAGAAGGCCCGGAGGCTACACTAGCACAGATACGCAGTATTTT. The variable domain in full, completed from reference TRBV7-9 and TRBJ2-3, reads DTGVSQNPRHKITKRGQNVTFRCDPISEHNRLYWYRQTLGQGPEFLTYFQNEAQLEKSRLLSDRFSAERPKGSFSTLEIQRTEQGDSAMYLCASRRPGGYTSTDTQYFGPGTRLTVL.

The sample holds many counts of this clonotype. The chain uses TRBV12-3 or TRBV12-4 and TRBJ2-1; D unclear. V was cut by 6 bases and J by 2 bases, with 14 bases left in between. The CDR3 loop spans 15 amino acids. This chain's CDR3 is CASSPPGVAYNEQFF. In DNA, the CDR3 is TGTGCCAGCAGCCCCCCCGGCGTAGCCTACAATGAGCAGTTCTTC.

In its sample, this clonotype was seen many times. In nucleotides, the CDR3 is TGTGCCAGCTCACCCTCGGACAGTAACTATGGCTACACCTTC. Its translation is CASSPSDSNYGYTF. The chain has TRBV18 and TRBJ1-2, with a possible D match to TRBD1 (6 bases). This CDR3 contains 14 residues. Per the germline V gene, CDR1 is KGHSH and CDR2 is LQKENI. The ends were cut back, 3 bases at V and 1 base at J, with 9 bases in the middle.